The present entry profiles one T cell receptor beta chain with its context. Germline CDR1 is MNHEY and CDR2 is SVGAGI. The length of the CDR3 is 15 residues. V gave up 7 bases and J gave up 4 bases; unmatched junction bases: 8. These data originate in a study of blood T cell repertoires in COVID-19. About the research overall: Acute-phase and convalescent COVID-19 samples originated in the United States, Italy and Spain. T cells, B-cell-depleted T cells, or PBMCs supplied cDNA or gDNA.

In the source study's methods: Amplification of reference gene primers provided the estimated nucleated cell counts. Data came from immunoSEQ multiplex PCR; TCRdb stores just in-frame clones and leaves some out. The V and J calls and clone size are taken from that table; D and trimming were inferred from the DNA. This table has roughly 250,000 clones, about 83% appearing once. This receptor was obtained from a man in his forties with active or convalescent COVID-19. The chain recombines TRBV6-5 with TRBJ1-1; TRBD1 aligns across 11 bases. Input material: peripheral blood. This CDR3 is CASTWTGGASTEAFF. The CDR3 DNA is TGTGCCAGCACCTGGACAGGGGGCGCAAGCACTGAAGCTTTCTTT.